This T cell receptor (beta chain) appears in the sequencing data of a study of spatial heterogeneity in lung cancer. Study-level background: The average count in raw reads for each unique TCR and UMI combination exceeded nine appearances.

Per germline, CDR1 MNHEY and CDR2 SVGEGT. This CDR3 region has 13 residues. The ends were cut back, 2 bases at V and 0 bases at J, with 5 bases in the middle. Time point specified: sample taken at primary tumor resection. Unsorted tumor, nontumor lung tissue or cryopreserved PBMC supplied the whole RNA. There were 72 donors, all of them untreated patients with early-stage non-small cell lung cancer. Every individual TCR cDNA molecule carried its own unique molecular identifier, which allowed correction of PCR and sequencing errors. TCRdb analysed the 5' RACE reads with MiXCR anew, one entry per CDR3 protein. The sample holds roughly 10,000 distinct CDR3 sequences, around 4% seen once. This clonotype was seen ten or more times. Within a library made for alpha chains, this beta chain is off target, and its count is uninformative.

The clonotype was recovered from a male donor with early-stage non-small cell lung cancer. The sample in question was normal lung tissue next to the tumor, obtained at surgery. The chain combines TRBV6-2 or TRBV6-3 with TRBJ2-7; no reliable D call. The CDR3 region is CASSYSNSYEQYF. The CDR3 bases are TGTGCCAGCAGTTACAGTAACTCCTACGAGCAGTACTTC.